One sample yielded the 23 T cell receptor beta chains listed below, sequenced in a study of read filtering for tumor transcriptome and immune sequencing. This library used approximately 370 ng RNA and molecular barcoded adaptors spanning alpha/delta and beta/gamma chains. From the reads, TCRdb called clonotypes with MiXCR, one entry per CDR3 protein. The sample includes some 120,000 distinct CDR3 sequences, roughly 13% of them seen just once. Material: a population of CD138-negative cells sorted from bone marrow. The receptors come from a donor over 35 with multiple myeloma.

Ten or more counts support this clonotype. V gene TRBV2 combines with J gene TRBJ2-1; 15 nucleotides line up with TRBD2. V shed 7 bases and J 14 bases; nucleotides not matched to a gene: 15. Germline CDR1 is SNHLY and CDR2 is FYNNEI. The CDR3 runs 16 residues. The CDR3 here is CASKLGTGTSGRWKFF. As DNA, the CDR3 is TGTGCCAGCAAATTAGGGACCGGGACTAGCGGGAGGTGGAAGTTCTTC.

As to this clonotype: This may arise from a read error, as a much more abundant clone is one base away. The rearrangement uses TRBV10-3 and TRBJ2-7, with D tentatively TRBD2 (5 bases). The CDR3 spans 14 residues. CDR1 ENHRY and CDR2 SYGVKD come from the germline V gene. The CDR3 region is CAVSGRIEAGEQYF. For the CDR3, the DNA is TGTGCCGTCAGTGGAAGGATCGAGGCGGGCGAGCAGTACTTC.

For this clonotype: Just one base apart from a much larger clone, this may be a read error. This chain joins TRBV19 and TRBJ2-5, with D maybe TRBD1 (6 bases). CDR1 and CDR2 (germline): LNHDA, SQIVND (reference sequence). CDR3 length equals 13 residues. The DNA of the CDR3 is TGTGCCAGTGGTGGACAGAGCCAAGAGATCCAGTACTTC. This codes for CASGGQSQEIQYF.

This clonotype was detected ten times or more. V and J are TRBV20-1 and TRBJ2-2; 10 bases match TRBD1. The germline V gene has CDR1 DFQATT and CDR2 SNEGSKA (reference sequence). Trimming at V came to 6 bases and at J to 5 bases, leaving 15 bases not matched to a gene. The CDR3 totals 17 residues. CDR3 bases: TGCAGTGCCTATCCCGACCTGGGACAGGGGAGAACCGGGGAGCTGTTTTTT. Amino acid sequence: CSAYPDLGQGRTGELFF.

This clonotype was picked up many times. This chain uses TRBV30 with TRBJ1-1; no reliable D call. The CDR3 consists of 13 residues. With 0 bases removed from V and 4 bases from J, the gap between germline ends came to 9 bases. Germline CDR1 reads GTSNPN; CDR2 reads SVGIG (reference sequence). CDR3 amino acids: CAWSVAGGTEAFF. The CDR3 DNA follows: TGTGCCTGGAGTGTGGCAGGCGGCACTGAAGCTTTCTTT.

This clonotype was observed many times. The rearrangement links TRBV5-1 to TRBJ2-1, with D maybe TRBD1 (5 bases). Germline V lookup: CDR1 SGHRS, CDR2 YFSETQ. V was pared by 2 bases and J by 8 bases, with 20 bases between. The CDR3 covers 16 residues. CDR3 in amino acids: CASSLFAGLVSDEQFF. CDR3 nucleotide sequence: TGCGCCAGCAGCTTATTCGCAGGGTTGGTTTCGGATGAGCAGTTCTTC.

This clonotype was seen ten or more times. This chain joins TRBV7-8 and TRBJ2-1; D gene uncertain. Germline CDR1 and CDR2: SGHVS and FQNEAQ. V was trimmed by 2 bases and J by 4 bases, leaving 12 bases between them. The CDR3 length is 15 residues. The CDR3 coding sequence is TGTGCCAGCAGCTTATCAGGATCCCTTTACAATGAGCAGTTCTTC. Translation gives CASSLSGSLYNEQFF.

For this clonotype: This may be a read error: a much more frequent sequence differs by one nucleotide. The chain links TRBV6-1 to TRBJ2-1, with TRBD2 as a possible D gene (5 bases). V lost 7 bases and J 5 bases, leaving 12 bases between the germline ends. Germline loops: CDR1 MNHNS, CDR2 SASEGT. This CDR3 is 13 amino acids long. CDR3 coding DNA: TGTGCCAGCAAAGAAGCGGCGAACAATGAGCAGTTCTTC. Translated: CASKEAANNEQFF.

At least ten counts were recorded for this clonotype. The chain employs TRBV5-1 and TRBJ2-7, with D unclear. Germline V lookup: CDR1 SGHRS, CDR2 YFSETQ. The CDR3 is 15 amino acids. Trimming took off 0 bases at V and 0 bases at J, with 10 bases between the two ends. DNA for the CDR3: TGCGCCAGCAGCTTGGATCCGACGGCCTCCTACGAGCAGTACTTC. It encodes CASSLDPTASYEQYF.

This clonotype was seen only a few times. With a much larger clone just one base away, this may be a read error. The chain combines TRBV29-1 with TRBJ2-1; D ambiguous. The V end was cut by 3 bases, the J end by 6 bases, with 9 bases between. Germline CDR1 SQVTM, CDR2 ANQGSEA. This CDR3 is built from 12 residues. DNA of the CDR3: TGCAGCGTTGAGGGTCCCGCCAATGAGCAGTTCTTC. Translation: CSVEGPANEQFF.

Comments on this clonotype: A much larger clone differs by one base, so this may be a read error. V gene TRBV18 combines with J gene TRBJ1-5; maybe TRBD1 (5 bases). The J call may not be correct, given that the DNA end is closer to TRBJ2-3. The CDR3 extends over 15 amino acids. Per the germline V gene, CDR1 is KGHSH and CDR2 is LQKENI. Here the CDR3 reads CASSPDNLSNQPQYF. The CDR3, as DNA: TGTGCCAGCTCACCGGACAATCTAAGCAATCAGCCCCAGTATTTT.

The CDR3 region has the DNA TGCAGTGCTTCGACCCATAACTATGGCTACACCTTC. Protein product: CSASTHNYGYTF. The rearrangement joins TRBV20-1 to TRBJ1-2; D remains unclear. The germline V and J ends were trimmed by 5 bases and 1 base, with 8 bases remaining between them. Germline V gene sequence: CDR1 DFQATT, CDR2 SNEGSKA (reference sequence). CDR3 length equals 12 residues.

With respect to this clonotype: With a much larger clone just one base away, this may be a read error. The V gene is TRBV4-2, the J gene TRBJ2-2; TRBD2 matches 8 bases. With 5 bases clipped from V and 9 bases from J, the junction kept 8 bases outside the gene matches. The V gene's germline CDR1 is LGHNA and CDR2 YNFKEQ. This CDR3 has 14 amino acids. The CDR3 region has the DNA TGTGCCAGCAGCACCGTAGCGGGAACCAGGGAGCTGTTTTTT. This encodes CASSTVAGTRELFF.

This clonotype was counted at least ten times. CDR3 DNA: TGTGCCAGCAGCCCAACCGGGACACCAACCTACGAGCAGTACTTC. It specifies CASSPTGTPTYEQYF. The chain recombines TRBV6-6 with TRBJ2-7, with D tentatively TRBD1 (6 bases). V was pared by 6 bases and J by 2 bases, with 17 bases between. The CDR3 spans 15 residues. The V gene's germline CDR1 is MNHNY and CDR2 SVGAGI (reference sequence).

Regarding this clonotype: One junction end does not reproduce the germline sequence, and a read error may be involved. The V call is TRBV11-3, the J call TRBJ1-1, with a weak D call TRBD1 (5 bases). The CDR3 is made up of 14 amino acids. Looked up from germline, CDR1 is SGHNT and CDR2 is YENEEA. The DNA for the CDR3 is TGTGCCAGCAGCCTCGCAGGGAGGAACACTGGAGCTTTCTTT. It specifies CASSLAGRNTGAFF.

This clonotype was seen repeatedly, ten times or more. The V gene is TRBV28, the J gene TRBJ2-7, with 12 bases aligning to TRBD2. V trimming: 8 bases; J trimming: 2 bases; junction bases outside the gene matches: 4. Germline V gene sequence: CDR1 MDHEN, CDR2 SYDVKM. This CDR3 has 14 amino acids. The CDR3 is CASVLAGGPYEQYF. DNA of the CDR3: TGTGCCAGCGTACTAGCGGGGGGACCCTACGAGCAGTACTTC.

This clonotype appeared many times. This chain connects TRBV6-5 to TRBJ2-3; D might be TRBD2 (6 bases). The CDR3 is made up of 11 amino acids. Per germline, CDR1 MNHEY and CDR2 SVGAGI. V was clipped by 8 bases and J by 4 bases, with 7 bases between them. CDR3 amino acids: CASGGPDTQYF. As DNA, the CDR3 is TGTGCCAGCGGAGGGCCAGATACGCAGTATTTT.

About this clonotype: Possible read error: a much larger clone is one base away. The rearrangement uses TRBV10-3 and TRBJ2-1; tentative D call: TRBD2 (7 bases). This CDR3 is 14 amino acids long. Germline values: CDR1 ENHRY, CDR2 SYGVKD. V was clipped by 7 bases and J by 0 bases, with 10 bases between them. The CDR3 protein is CAINGGRSYNEQFF. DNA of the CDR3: TGTGCCATCAACGGGGGGCGCTCCTACAATGAGCAGTTCTTC.

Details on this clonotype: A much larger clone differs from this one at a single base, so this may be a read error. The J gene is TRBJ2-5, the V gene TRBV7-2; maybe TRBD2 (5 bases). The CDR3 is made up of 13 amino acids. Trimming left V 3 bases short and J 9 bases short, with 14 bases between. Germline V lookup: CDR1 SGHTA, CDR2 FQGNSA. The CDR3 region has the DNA TGTGCCAGCAGCTTCGCGGAGGTGGAGGCCCAGTACTTC. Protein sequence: CASSFAEVEAQYF.

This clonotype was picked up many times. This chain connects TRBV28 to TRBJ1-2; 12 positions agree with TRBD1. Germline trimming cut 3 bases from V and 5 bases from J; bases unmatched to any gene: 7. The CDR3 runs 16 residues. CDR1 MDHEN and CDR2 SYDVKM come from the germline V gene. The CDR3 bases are TGTGCCAGCAGTTTGACCGGGACAGGGGGCGGATATGGCTACACCTTC. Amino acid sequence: CASSLTGTGGGYGYTF.

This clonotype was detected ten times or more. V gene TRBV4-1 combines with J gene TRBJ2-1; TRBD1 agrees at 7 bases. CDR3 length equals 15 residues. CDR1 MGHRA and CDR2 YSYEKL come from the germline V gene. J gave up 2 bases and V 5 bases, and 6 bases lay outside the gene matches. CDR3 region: CASSSGRGTYNEQFF. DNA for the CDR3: TGCGCCAGCAGCTCCGGCAGGGGGACCTACAATGAGCAGTTCTTC.

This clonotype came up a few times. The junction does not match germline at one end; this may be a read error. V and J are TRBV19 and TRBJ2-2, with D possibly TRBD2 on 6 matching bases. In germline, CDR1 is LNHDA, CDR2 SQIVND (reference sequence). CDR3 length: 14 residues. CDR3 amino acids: CASSTGTFTGGLFF. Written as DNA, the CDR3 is TGTGCCAGTAGTACCGGGACTTTCACCGGGGGGCTGTTTTTT.

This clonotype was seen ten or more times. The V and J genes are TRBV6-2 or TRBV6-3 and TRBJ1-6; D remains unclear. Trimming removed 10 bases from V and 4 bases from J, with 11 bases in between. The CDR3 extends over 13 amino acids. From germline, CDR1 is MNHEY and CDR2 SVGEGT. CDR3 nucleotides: TGTGCCACCACTTGGGGATATAATTCACCCCTCCACTTT. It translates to CATTWGYNSPLHF.